The rows below give T cell receptor beta chains drawn from one sample of a study of CD8 T cells in ankylosing spondylitis. TCRdb re-analysed the 5' RACE reads in MiXCR, keeping a single row per CDR3 protein. The sample lists 700,000 to 1,000,000 distinct CDR3 sequences, about 12% seen once, with roughly 0.51% in the top ten. The sample taken for sequencing was blood, either unsorted or a sorted T cell fraction (not recorded which). All receptors derive from a male donor with ankylosing spondylitis. CDR3s include the opening cysteine and the closing phenylalanine or tryptophan.

CDR3aa: CASSHQSPITIGYTF; len: 15; v_gene: TRBV3-1; j_gene: TRBJ1-2
CDR3aa: CATCQGRQRAAEAFF; len: 15; v_gene: TRBV6-1; j_gene: TRBJ1-1
CDR3aa: CASSLEAGGAGNTIYF; len: 16; v_gene: TRBV7-2; j_gene: TRBJ1-3
CDR3aa: CASSQEPRTAPTEAFF; len: 16; v_gene: TRBV4-3; j_gene: TRBJ1-1
CDR3aa: CASSSLWGQGYGYTF; len: 15; v_gene: TRBV25-1; j_gene: TRBJ1-2
CDR3aa: CASSVVGLAGLEQFF; len: 15; v_gene: TRBV9; j_gene: TRBJ2-1
CDR3aa: CASSSRVLNTEAFF; len: 14; v_gene: TRBV6-2/TRBV6-3; j_gene: TRBJ1-1
CDR3aa: CASSNDRSSYEQYF; len: 14; v_gene: TRBV7-8; j_gene: TRBJ2-7
CDR3aa: CSARGGVPLTEAFF; len: 14; v_gene: TRBV20-1; j_gene: TRBJ1-1
CDR3aa: CSVLTLNSNTQYF; len: 13; v_gene: TRBV29-1; j_gene: TRBJ2-3
CDR3aa: CSVSTGGEKLFF; len: 12; v_gene: TRBV29-1; j_gene: TRBJ1-4
CDR3aa: CASSRQGTVNTEAFF; len: 15; v_gene: TRBV3-1; j_gene: TRBJ1-1
CDR3aa: CASRRPVNTGELFF; len: 14; v_gene: TRBV12-3/TRBV12-4; j_gene: TRBJ2-2
CDR3aa: CSARRLAGQETQYF; len: 14; v_gene: TRBV20-1; j_gene: TRBJ2-5
CDR3aa: CSARTGVGAYEQYF; len: 14; v_gene: TRBV29-1; j_gene: TRBJ2-7
CDR3aa: CSAREWVREQYF; len: 12; v_gene: TRBV20-1; j_gene: TRBJ2-7
CDR3aa: CASSPLAGHPTDTQYF; len: 16; v_gene: TRBV6-1; j_gene: TRBJ2-3
CDR3aa: CASNQGTTPRDTQYF; len: 15; v_gene: TRBV4-3; j_gene: TRBJ2-3
CDR3aa: CASSLRSLGNSPLHF; len: 15; v_gene: TRBV7-2; j_gene: TRBJ1-6
CDR3aa: CASSYSIQDTEAFF; len: 14; v_gene: TRBV6-2/TRBV6-3; j_gene: TRBJ1-1
CDR3aa: CSATRATDTQYF; len: 12; v_gene: TRBV20-1; j_gene: TRBJ2-3
CDR3aa: CSAAAEYTTDTQYF; len: 14; v_gene: TRBV20-1; j_gene: TRBJ2-3
CDR3aa: CASSPVREGGLTDTQYF; len: 17; v_gene: TRBV12-3/TRBV12-4; j_gene: TRBJ2-3
CDR3aa: CSVGPGQATYEQYF; len: 14; v_gene: TRBV29-1; j_gene: TRBJ2-7
CDR3aa: CASNRGSYWVNTEAFF; len: 16; v_gene: TRBV6-1; j_gene: TRBJ1-1
CDR3aa: CASSLVKNTEAFF; len: 13; v_gene: TRBV7-3; j_gene: TRBJ1-1
CDR3aa: CSAGHQREQYF; len: 11; v_gene: TRBV29-1; j_gene: TRBJ2-7
CDR3aa: CAISGKAGARTDTQYF; len: 16; v_gene: TRBV10-3; j_gene: TRBJ2-3
CDR3aa: CASKDGPDYYEQYF; len: 14; v_gene: TRBV6-1; j_gene: TRBJ2-7
CDR3aa: CASSEGGLAYEQYF; len: 14; v_gene: TRBV6-1; j_gene: TRBJ2-7
CDR3aa: CSVGTGGTYEQYF; len: 13; v_gene: TRBV29-1; j_gene: TRBJ2-7
CDR3aa: CASTEGRGRNTDTQYF; len: 16; v_gene: TRBV7-2; j_gene: TRBJ2-3
CDR3aa: CASSLLAGSYRQYF; len: 14; v_gene: TRBV7-9; j_gene: TRBJ2-7
CDR3aa: CASGLMFDEQFF; len: 12; v_gene: TRBV12-5; j_gene: TRBJ2-1
CDR3aa: CASSPGTRTDTQYF; len: 14; v_gene: TRBV7-6; j_gene: TRBJ2-3
CDR3aa: CASSVRIYEQYF; len: 12; v_gene: TRBV6-2/TRBV6-3; j_gene: TRBJ2-7
CDR3aa: CASSDWGGGETQYF; len: 14; v_gene: TRBV6-1; j_gene: TRBJ2-5
CDR3aa: CASSTHGGAQYF; len: 12; v_gene: TRBV7-2; j_gene: TRBJ2-3
CDR3aa: CASSVEPGGGTEAFF; len: 15; v_gene: TRBV9; j_gene: TRBJ1-1